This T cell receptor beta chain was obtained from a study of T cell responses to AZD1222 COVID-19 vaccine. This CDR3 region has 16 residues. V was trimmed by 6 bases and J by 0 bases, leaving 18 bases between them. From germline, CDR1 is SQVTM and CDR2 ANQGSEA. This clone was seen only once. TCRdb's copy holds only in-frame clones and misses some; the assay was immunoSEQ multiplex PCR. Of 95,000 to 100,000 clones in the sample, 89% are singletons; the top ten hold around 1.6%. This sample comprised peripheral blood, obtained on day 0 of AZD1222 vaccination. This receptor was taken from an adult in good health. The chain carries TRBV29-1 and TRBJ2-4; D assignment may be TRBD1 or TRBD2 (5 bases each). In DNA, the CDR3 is TGCAGCGTCGTCCGGGACCCCCGCCAAGCCAAAAACATTCAGTACTTC. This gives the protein CSVVRDPRQAKNIQYF.